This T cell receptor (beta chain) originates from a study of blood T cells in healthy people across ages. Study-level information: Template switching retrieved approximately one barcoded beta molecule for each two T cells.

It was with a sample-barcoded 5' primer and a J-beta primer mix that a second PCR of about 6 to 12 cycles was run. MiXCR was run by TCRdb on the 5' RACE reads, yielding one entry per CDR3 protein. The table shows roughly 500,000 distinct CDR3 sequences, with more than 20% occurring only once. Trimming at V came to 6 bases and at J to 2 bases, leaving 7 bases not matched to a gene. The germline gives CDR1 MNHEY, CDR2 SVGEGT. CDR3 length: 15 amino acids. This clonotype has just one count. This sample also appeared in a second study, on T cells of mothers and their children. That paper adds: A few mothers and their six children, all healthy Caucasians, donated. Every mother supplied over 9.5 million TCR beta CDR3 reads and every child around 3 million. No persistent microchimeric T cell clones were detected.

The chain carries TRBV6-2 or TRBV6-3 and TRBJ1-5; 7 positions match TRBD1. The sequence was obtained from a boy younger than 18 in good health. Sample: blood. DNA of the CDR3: TGTGCCAGCAGCTTACAGGGGCTCGGCAATCAGCCCCAGCATTTT. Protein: CASSLQGLGNQPQHF.